This entry lists 10 T cell receptor beta chains sequenced from one sample in a study of blood T cell repertoires in COVID-19. Clones were read by immunoSEQ multiplex PCR, and TCRdb kept only the in-frame ones, dropping some. The sample comprises approximately 230,000 clones, more than 60% of which are singletons, and around 3.6% rests with the top ten. The sequenced sample was peripheral blood. Receptors originate from a woman aged 40-49 years with active or convalescent COVID-19.

The chain recombines TRBV14 with TRBJ1-2; 12 bases are shared with TRBD1. The ends lost 4 bases at V and 4 bases at J; junction bases unmatched: 4. From germline, CDR1 is SGHDN and CDR2 FVKESK. The CDR3 sequence is 15 residues long. The CDR3 reads CASSPGTGGLYGYTF. The DNA of the CDR3 is TGTGCCAGCAGCCCCGGGACAGGGGGCCTCTATGGCTACACCTTC.

The chain uses TRBV3-1 (or the pseudogene TRBV3-2) and TRBJ2-1, with TRBD2 identical over 16 bases. This CDR3 is built from 20 residues. Germline CDR1 LGHDT, CDR2 YNNKEL (reference sequence). The V and J ends lost 4 bases and 1 base, in that order; junction bases with no gene match: 10. CDR3 sequence (DNA): TGTGCCAGCAGCCCCGGGACTAGCGGGGGGGCCGTAAGGTCCTACAATGAGCAGTTCTTC. Translation: CASSPGTSGGAVRSYNEQFF.

This clone was detected once. CDR3 nucleotide sequence: TGCAGCGTGGACAGGGTCCACGAGCAGTACTTC. Residues: CSVDRVHEQYF. The chain recombines TRBV29-1 with TRBJ2-7, with 8 bases that match TRBD1. With 6 bases clipped from V and 5 bases from J, the junction kept 3 bases outside the gene matches. This CDR3 region has 11 residues. CDR1 is SQVTM, CDR2 ANQGSEA, per germline.

This clone was picked up a small number of times. This chain links TRBV18 with TRBJ1-2; D gene uncertain. V was trimmed by 3 bases and J by 6 bases, leaving 14 bases between them. The germline V gene has CDR1 KGHSH and CDR2 LQKENI. This CDR3 comprises 14 residues. This CDR3 is CASSPNRGSDGYTF. In DNA form, the CDR3 reads TGTGCCAGCTCACCTAACCGGGGTTCCGATGGCTACACCTTC.

This chain joins TRBV28 and TRBJ2-7; 7 bases map to TRBD1. The CDR3 extends over 14 amino acids. V gave up 5 bases and J gave up 0 bases; unmatched junction bases: 4. The germline CDR1 and CDR2 sequences are MDHEN and SYDVKM. The CDR3 reads CASSPSGGSYEQYF. In DNA form, the CDR3 reads TGTGCCAGCAGTCCGTCAGGGGGCTCCTACGAGCAGTACTTC.

This clone was counted only a few times. The gene calls are TRBV19 and TRBJ2-1; possible D gene TRBD2, 6 bases. CDR3 length: 15 amino acids. V shed 3 bases and J shed 4 bases, with 13 bases lying between them. The germline V gene has CDR1 LNHDA and CDR2 SQIVND (reference sequence). CDR3 DNA sequence: TGTGCCAGTAGTATCGGGGGACGAATATACAATGAGCAGTTCTTC. It specifies CASSIGGRIYNEQFF.

V is TRBV6-5 and J is TRBJ1-1; D is possibly TRBD1 (5 bases). This CDR3 spans 14 amino acids. The V gene lost 8 bases and the J gene lost 1 base, with 14 bases spanning the gap. Per germline, CDR1 MNHEY and CDR2 SVGAGI. The DNA of the CDR3 is TGTGCCAGCGAGAATAGGAGGGGGAACACTGAAGCTTTCTTT. It translates to CASENRRGNTEAFF.

V is TRBV4-2 and J is TRBJ2-7, with 8 bases matching TRBD2. With 1 base clipped from V and 2 bases from J, the junction kept 4 bases outside the gene matches. The CDR3 loop spans 15 amino acids. From germline, CDR1 is LGHNA and CDR2 YNFKEQ. The CDR3 coding sequence is TGTGCCAGCAGCCAAGCGGCCGGGGGGGCCTACGAGCAGTACGTC. Protein sequence: CASSQAAGGAYEQYV.

The chain links TRBV5-1 to TRBJ2-5; the D gene is possibly TRBD1 (5 bases). The V and J ends lost 5 bases and 2 bases respectively, with 19 bases between them. Germline CDR1 SGHRS, CDR2 YFSETQ. CDR3 length equals 16 residues. CDR3 bases: TGCGCCAGCAGACCGGACGGCGGAGCAGGGCAAGAGACCCAGTACTTC. This translates into CASRPDGGAGQETQYF.

The DNA of the CDR3 is TGTGCCAGCAGTTTATCGTTGGGAGATGAGCAGTTCTTC. Amino acid sequence: CASSLSLGDEQFF. This chain connects TRBV27 to TRBJ2-1; weak D call: TRBD2 (5 bases). The CDR3 contains 13 residues. Trimming cost V 0 bases and J 8 bases, with 8 bases left between them. CDR1 and CDR2 from the germline V gene are MNHEY and SMNVEV (reference sequence).